This entry concerns a single TCR beta chain. Its antigen is as yet unknown. Graves' hyperthyroidism without ophthalmopathy progression within 18 months was termed stable. Newly diagnosed patients aged 18 to 65 had hyperthyroidism of under 2 months' duration. The data belong to a study of T cells in Graves' hyperthyroidism and ophthalmopathy. The study, taken as a whole, reports: A model of 13 V-J features distinguished ophthalmopathy from stable hyperthyroidism.

CDR3 length: 15 amino acids. The trim removed 3 bases at V and 4 bases at J, leaving 3 bases unmatched. CDR1 KGHDR and CDR2 SFDVKD come from the germline V gene. Amplification yielded TCR beta CDR3 regions, with RNA transcripts as the source. The HTBI primer set was used in a first-round RT-PCR of the TCR CDR3. Using its own MiXCR run on the multiplex PCR reads, TCRdb lists one record per CDR3 protein. The table has 610,000 or so distinct CDR3 sequences, 46% seen once. This chain joins TRBV24-1 and TRBJ2-5; 11 bases agree with TRBD1. This TCR came from a young woman with Graves' hyperthyroidism. Sequencing was done on a sample of peripheral blood or thyroid tissue (not recorded which). In DNA form, the CDR3 reads TGTGCCACCAGTGATCCGGGGACAGGGGGAGAGACCCAGTACTTC. As protein: CATSDPGTGGETQYF.